This T cell receptor (beta chain) was recovered during a study of cytomegalovirus exposure and HLA in healthy donors. In the study overall: One earlier analysis, a look at 150 million to 200 million T cells, found roughly 110 million unique TCR beta sequences.

The study, taken as a whole, reports: The number of N-insertions in an Asian-associated ancestry cluster was reportedly below the approximately 680-donor mean in a later analysis.

Germline CDR1 and CDR2: SGHVS and FNYEAQ. V shed 5 bases and J shed 3 bases, with 8 bases lying between them. The CDR3 is 12 residues long. Primers included in the PCR were 60 Vbeta and 13 Jbeta primers. Method: immunoSEQ multiplex PCR; TCRdb's copy keeps in-frame clones and lacks some. The sample table sets out 35,000 to 45,000 clones. In the case of this clone: What it recognizes is unknown.

This rearrangement joins TRBV7-6 to TRBJ2-7, with D uncertain. Sequencing input: PBMCs. The TCR originated in a man under 40 in good health and CMV-seronegative. The CDR3 DNA reads as TGTGCCAGCAGCGACGACATCTACGAGCAGTACTTC. Translation gives CASSDDIYEQYF.